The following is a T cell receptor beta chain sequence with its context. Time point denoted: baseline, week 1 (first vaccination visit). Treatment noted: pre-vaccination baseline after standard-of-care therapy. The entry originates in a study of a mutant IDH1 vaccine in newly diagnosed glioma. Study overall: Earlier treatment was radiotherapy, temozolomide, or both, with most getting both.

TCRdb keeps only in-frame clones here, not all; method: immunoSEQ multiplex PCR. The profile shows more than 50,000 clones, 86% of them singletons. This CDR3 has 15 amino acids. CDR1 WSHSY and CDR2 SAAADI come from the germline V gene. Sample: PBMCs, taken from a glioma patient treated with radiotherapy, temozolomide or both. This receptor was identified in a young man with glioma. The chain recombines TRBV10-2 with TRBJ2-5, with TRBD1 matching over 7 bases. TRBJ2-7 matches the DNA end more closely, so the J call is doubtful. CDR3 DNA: TGCGCCAGCAGTGTGGGACAGACAGTAACGTTCGAGCAGTACTTC. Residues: CASSVGQTVTFEQYF.